The rows below give T cell receptor beta chains drawn from one sample of a study of T cell repertoires in cytomegalovirus infection. TCRdb reprocessed the reads via MiXCR and lists one record per CDR3 protein. Here the sample spans approximately 600,000 distinct CDR3 sequences, roughly 42% being singletons. No antigen has been assigned to these receptors. The material sequenced was cultured PBMCs, taken from culture after CMV antigen stimulation. The receptors come from a human donor in good health (CMV status not recorded). Some clones in this sample may be carry-over from other donors' samples. The CDR3 runs from the conserved cysteine through the conserved F or W. Fields, in order: clone size, V gene, J gene, D gene, CDR3 DNA, CDR3 protein. D genes are given only for firm matches. Not every row has a clone size; where given, it reads once, few, many or a size class.

few,TRBV7-9,TRBJ2-1,NA,TGTGCCAGCAGCTTAGAGGGCCACTTCGGGGAGCAGTTCTTC,CASSLEGHFGEQFF
NA,TRBV7-8,TRBJ2-1,NA,TGTGCCAGCAGCCTCCGGGGACGGACGCACAATGAGCAGTTCTTC,CASSLRGRTHNEQFF
few,TRBV9,TRBJ1-4,NA,TGTGCCAGCAGCGCAGAGGGACCAGCTAATGAAAAACTGTTTTTT,CASSAEGPANEKLFF
NA,TRBV6-2/TRBV6-3,TRBJ2-3,NA,TGTGCCAGCAGTTACGGCGAGACTGGGTTCGATACGCAGTATTTT,CASSYGETGFDTQYF
few,TRBV7-8,TRBJ2-7,NA,TGTGCCAGCAGCTTAAGAACCCCCGGTGAGCAGTACTTC,CASSLRTPGEQYF
few,TRBV20-1,TRBJ2-3,NA,TGCAGTGTACCGAGAGGGGATACGCAGTATTTT,CSVPRGDTQYF
NA,TRBV27,TRBJ2-7,NA,TGTGCCAGCAGTTCAGGCCGGTTGGGTCCTGCGTACTTC,CASSSGRLGPAYF
NA,TRBV11-1,TRBJ2-3,TRBD1,TGTGCCAGCAGCGCCGGACAGGGTTCTAGCACAGATACGCAGTATTTT,CASSAGQGSSTDTQYF
NA,TRBV11-2,TRBJ2-1,NA,TGTGCCAGCAGCCCGACCTCTCTGGGGAATGAGCAGTTCTTC,CASSPTSLGNEQFF
NA,TRBV29-1,TRBJ2-1,NA,TGCAGCGTTGCACGGTCAGGGGGGTGGGGAGGGGGTTTGGATGAGCAGTTCTTC,CSVARSGGWGGGLDEQFF
NA,TRBV4-2,TRBJ2-3,TRBD2,TGTGCCAGCAGCCACCTCCCGGGACTAGCGGGGGGGAGGGCAGATACGCAGTATTTT,CASSHLPGLAGGRADTQYF
NA,TRBV5-6,TRBJ2-1,NA,TGTGCCAGCAGCAGTAGTCCCAATGAGCAGTTCTTC,CASSSSPNEQFF
few,TRBV7-2,TRBJ2-5,NA,TGTGCCGTCCTCCCTAGGGGGCAAGAGACCCAGTACTTC,CAVLPRGQETQYF
NA,TRBV4-1,TRBJ1-1,NA,TGCGCCAGCAGCCAAGGGACGGTGAACACTGAAGCTTTCTTT,CASSQGTVNTEAFF
few,TRBV12-3/TRBV12-4,TRBJ2-2,TRBD1,TGTGCCAGCAGAACTAACCGGGACAGGGGGCTTTCCGGGGAGCTGTTTTTT,CASRTNRDRGLSGELFF
few,TRBV12-3/TRBV12-4,TRBJ2-3,NA,TGTGCCAGCAGTCCGGGATCCGTAGATACGCAGTATTTT,CASSPGSVDTQYF
NA,TRBV11-3,TRBJ1-1,TRBD1,TGTGCCAGCAGCCGAGGGGGCCAGAACACTGAAGCTTTCTTT,CASSRGGQNTEAFF
few,TRBV7-9,TRBJ1-5,NA,TGTGCCAGTGCCGGGGGTTATAGCAATCAGCCCCAGCATTTT,CASAGGYSNQPQHF
many,TRBV7-2,TRBJ2-5,TRBD2,TGTGCCAGCAGCTTAGCGCGGGGAGGGGAGACCCAGTACTTC,CASSLARGGETQYF
few,TRBV6-2/TRBV6-3,TRBJ2-3,NA,TGTGCCAGCAGTTACATGGCAGATACGCAGTATTTT,CASSYMADTQYF
NA,TRBV2,TRBJ1-4,NA,TGTGCCAGCAGTGTCCGGGGAGGAGAAAAACTGTTTTTT,CASSVRGGEKLFF
few,TRBV7-6,TRBJ1-4,TRBD1,TGTGCCAGCAGCCCCCAGGGGGCAGCTAATAATGAAAAACTGTTTTTT,CASSPQGAANNEKLFF
many,TRBV7-2,TRBJ2-7,NA,TGTGCCAGCAGCCCAGGAAGGGGGACGGTCTCCTACGAGCAGTACTTC,CASSPGRGTVSYEQYF
NA,TRBV7-6,TRBJ2-1,NA,TGTGCCAGCAGCTTAGTAGTGGGCTCCGATGAGCAGTTCTTC,CASSLVVGSDEQFF
few,TRBV5-6,TRBJ2-1,NA,TGTGCCAGCAGCTTGCCCGACAGTTACAATGAGCAGTTCTTC,CASSLPDSYNEQFF
NA,TRBV4-1,TRBJ2-1,NA,TGCGCCAGCAGCCAACCGCTTCAGGAAAACAATGAGCAGTTCTTC,CASSQPLQENNEQFF
NA,TRBV11-2,TRBJ2-1,NA,TGTGCCAGCAGCTTAGATGGTCTCGAAAACAATGAGCAGTTCTTC,CASSLDGLENNEQFF
NA,TRBV6-2/TRBV6-3,TRBJ2-5,NA,TGTGCCAGCAGACCTTTCCCTGGAGAGTACCAAGAGACCCAGTACTTC,CASRPFPGEYQETQYF
NA,TRBV7-6,TRBJ1-4,NA,TGTGCCAGCAGCTTAGCTCCGACTTGGGAAAAACTGTTTTTT,CASSLAPTWEKLFF
many,TRBV7-6,TRBJ2-3,TRBD2,TGTGCCAGCACCACGACCCCGGGGGGGACGGATACGCAGTATTTT,CASTTTPGGTDTQYF
NA,TRBV12-3/TRBV12-4,TRBJ1-3,NA,TGTGCCAGCGATTACAGGGAATCTGGAAACACCATATATTTT,CASDYRESGNTIYF
NA,TRBV19,TRBJ1-2,NA,TGTGCCAGTAGTATAGACGGTGGCTACACCTTC,CASSIDGGYTF
NA,TRBV18,TRBJ2-5,NA,TGTACCAGCTCACCTCTGGGCAAAGAGACCCAGTACTTC,CTSSPLGKETQYF
NA,TRBV7-2,TRBJ2-5,NA,TGTGCCAGCAGCCTCACCGGTGGAACAGCCGTTCAAGAGACCCAGTACTTC,CASSLTGGTAVQETQYF
once,TRBV7-6,TRBJ1-2,NA,TGTGCCAGCAGCCTCGGGGCTGGGGCTGTGAACTATGGCTACACCTTC,CASSLGAGAVNYGYTF
few,TRBV20-1,TRBJ1-5,NA,TGCAGTGCTCGCCGGGACAGCAATCAGCCCCAGCATTTT,CSARRDSNQPQHF
few,TRBV10-3,TRBJ2-3,NA,TGTGCCATCAGTGAGTCGAGCCCGGGGGAGGATACGCAGTATTTT,CAISESSPGEDTQYF
NA,TRBV19,TRBJ2-2,NA,TGTGCCAGTAGTCCACAAAACAGGGCGGGCGGGGAGCTGTTTTTT,CASSPQNRAGGELFF
NA,TRBV12-3/TRBV12-4,TRBJ2-7,TRBD2,TGTGCCAGCAGTCTGACTAGCGTTTCGCGGGAGCAGTACTTC,CASSLTSVSREQYF
NA,TRBV11-2,TRBJ2-5,TRBD2,TGTGCCAGCAGCTTACCAAGGACTAGCGGGGGCCTCTTGGGGACCCAGTACTTC,CASSLPRTSGGLLGTQYF
NA,TRBV6-2/TRBV6-3,TRBJ2-3,NA,TGTGCCAGCAGTTACTCGGACCCTTCGGATACGCAGTATTTT,CASSYSDPSDTQYF
NA,TRBV5-6,TRBJ2-2,NA,TGTGCCAGCAGCTTGGCCGTGCGGGGTGCCGGGGAGCTGTTTTTT,CASSLAVRGAGELFF
NA,TRBV6-5,TRBJ2-2,NA,TGTGCCAGCAGTTACTCTTCGGGGGCCGGGGAGCTGTTTTTT,CASSYSSGAGELFF
NA,TRBV7-2,TRBJ2-3,TRBD2,TGTGCCAGCAGCTTAACCCTACGACTAGCGGGGGGCCCAGATACGCAGTATTTT,CASSLTLRLAGGPDTQYF
few,TRBV19,TRBJ2-5,NA,TGTGCCAGTCGGGACTTCTCAAGAGAGACCCAGTACTTC,CASRDFSRETQYF